A single sample is the source of the 19 T cell receptor beta chains below, sequenced in a study of T cell repertoires in cytomegalovirus infection (dated by TCRdb to between 2018 and 2020). Sequenced on an Illumina HiSeq 1500. TCRdb took the public reads, trimmed them with fastp at Q25, ran MiXCR for clone calling and kept in-frame beta chains. Every CDR3 protein is listed once, alongside the most common genes and DNA of its rows. For this sample there are about 300,000 distinct CDR3 sequences; about 8.8% appear just once. Approximately 2.4% of the sample comes from the top ten. The source material was PBMCs. Every receptor here comes from a human donor in good health (CMV status not recorded). Some clones in this sample may be carry-over from other donors' samples.

This clonotype has at least ten counts. The V gene is TRBV28, the J gene TRBJ1-1; D remains unclear. The V gene lost 7 bases and the J gene lost 5 bases, with 8 bases spanning the gap. Germline loops: CDR1 MDHEN, CDR2 SYDVKM. CDR3 length: 11 amino acids. This CDR3 is CASIGDTEAFF. In DNA, the CDR3 is TGTGCCAGCATCGGGGATACTGAAGCTTTCTTT.

In this sample, this clonotype turned up many times. The chain is built from TRBV28 and TRBJ2-5; the D is unclear. V gave up 11 bases and J gave up 5 bases, with 9 bases separating them. Germline CDR1 MDHEN, CDR2 SYDVKM. This CDR3 spans 10 amino acids. The CDR3 spells CASKDETQYF. CDR3 nucleotide sequence: TGTGCCTCTAAGGACGAGACCCAGTACTTC.

The sample holds many counts of this clonotype. The CDR3 here is CSATGQGASNEQFF. Here the CDR3 DNA reads TGCAGTGCTACCGGACAGGGGGCATCTAATGAGCAGTTCTTC. The chain is built from TRBV20-1 and TRBJ2-1; 11 bases agree with TRBD1. CDR3 length equals 14 residues. The germline V gene encodes CDR1 DFQATT and CDR2 SNEGSKA (reference sequence). V lost 4 bases to trimming and J lost 7 bases; unmatched junction nucleotides: 6.

This chain connects TRBV7-9 to TRBJ1-6, with D unclear. Trimming took off 1 base at V and 6 bases at J, with 10 bases between the two ends. Germline CDR1 is SEHNR and CDR2 is FQNEAQ (reference sequence). The CDR3 is made up of 15 amino acids. The CDR3 sequence: CASSLDPAFNSPLHF. The CDR3 DNA follows: TGTGCCAGCAGCTTAGACCCCGCTTTTAATTCACCCCTCCACTTT.

The V and J genes are TRBV11-1 and TRBJ2-7; tentatively, D is TRBD1 (6 bases). Trimming took 5 bases from V and 4 from J, leaving 12 bases between them. Germline V gives CDR1 SGHAT, CDR2 FQDESV (reference sequence). CDR3 length: 13 amino acids. The CDR3 loop reads CASSRTDAYEQYF. For the CDR3, the DNA is TGTGCCAGCAGCCGGACAGACGCTTACGAGCAGTACTTC.

This chain joins TRBV20-1 and TRBJ2-7; D ambiguous. Per the germline V gene, CDR1 is DFQATT and CDR2 is SNEGSKA (reference sequence). V was cut by 2 bases and J by 0 bases, with 14 bases left in between. The CDR3 consists of 15 residues. CDR3 coding DNA: TGCAGTGCTAGAATCCCCGGGCACAGCTCCTACGAGCAGTACTTC. Translation: CSARIPGHSSYEQYF.

The rearrangement joins TRBV20-1 to TRBJ2-7; the D gene is possibly TRBD2 (6 bases). The V end lost 5 bases, the J end lost 0 bases, and 14 bases lay between the germline ends. The V gene's germline CDR1 is DFQATT and CDR2 SNEGSKA (reference sequence). The CDR3 covers 14 residues. CDR3 nucleotides: TGCAGTGCTCCCGCGGGGTCGAGCTCCTACGAGCAGTACTTC. This translates into CSAPAGSSSYEQYF.

The chain combines TRBV14 with TRBJ1-5; D gene unclear. The CDR3 is 14 residues long. CDR1 SGHDN and CDR2 FVKESK come from the germline V gene. Trimming removed 1 base from V and 4 bases from J, with 8 bases in between. In DNA form, the CDR3 reads TGTGCCAGCAGCCAAGGGAGCAAAAATCAGCCCCAGCATTTT. Its protein is CASSQGSKNQPQHF.

This clonotype was seen at least ten times. V is TRBV27 and J is TRBJ1-5; D gene uncertain. V lost 4 bases, J lost 6 bases, and 19 bases lay in between. The CDR3 spans 16 residues. Germline-derived CDR1 and CDR2 are MNHEY and SMNVEV (reference sequence). This CDR3 is CASSSVAEWRAQPQHF. CDR3 DNA sequence: TGTGCCAGCAGTTCAGTCGCCGAGTGGAGGGCTCAGCCCCAGCATTTT.

This clonotype has only a few counts. The rearrangement uses TRBV11-3 and TRBJ2-2; tentative D call: TRBD2 (6 bases). The germline CDR1 and CDR2 sequences are SGHNT and YENEEA. V lost 2 bases and J 5 bases, leaving 9 bases between the germline ends. This CDR3 contains 14 residues. The CDR3 sequence: CASSLWGETGELFF. For the CDR3, the DNA is TGTGCCAGCAGCTTATGGGGGGAAACCGGGGAGCTGTTTTTT.

This clonotype has a count of ten or more. The chain links TRBV7-2 to TRBJ2-5, with D perhaps being TRBD1 or TRBD2 (5 bases each). Germline loops: CDR1 SGHTA, CDR2 FQGNSA. The CDR3 covers 12 residues. The germline V and J ends were trimmed by 1 base and 11 bases, with 11 bases remaining between them. Here the CDR3 reads CASSLGGSLQYF. For the CDR3, the DNA is TGTGCCAGCAGCTTAGGGGGGTCACTTCAGTACTTC.

V is TRBV29-1 and J is TRBJ1-2, with D perhaps TRBD1 (5 bases). Germline V CDR1 and CDR2: SQVTM, ANQGSEA. The CDR3 is 14 amino acids. Between the trimmed V and J ends, which lost 1 base and 1 base, there was a span of 10 bases. The CDR3 region is CSVEGPGFNYGYTF. The DNA for the CDR3 is TGCAGCGTTGAAGGGCCAGGGTTTAACTATGGCTACACCTTC.

This clonotype was observed at least ten times. The chain is built from TRBV7-9 and TRBJ2-6, with D possibly being TRBD2 (6 bases). Trimming shortened V by 3 bases and J by 4 bases, and 22 bases separated the two germline ends. CDR1 and CDR2 (germline): SEHNR, FQNEAQ (reference sequence). CDR3 length equals 19 residues. CDR3 amino acids: CASSLRGSTVLGGANVLTF. The CDR3 DNA follows: TGTGCCAGCAGCTTGCGGGGCTCGACAGTGCTTGGAGGGGCCAACGTCCTGACTTTC.

This clonotype showed up just a few times. This chain uses TRBV15 with TRBJ2-1; possibly TRBD2 for D (5 bases). Germline V gives CDR1 LNHNV, CDR2 YYDKDF (reference sequence). CDR3 length: 16 residues. With 0 bases removed from V and 5 bases from J, the gap between germline ends came to 14 bases. The DNA for the CDR3 is TGTGCCACCAGCAGAGATAAGACCGCCGGGGACAATGAGCAGTTCTTC. It is translated as CATSRDKTAGDNEQFF. Full variable domain (outside the CDR3, taken from reference TRBV15 and TRBJ2-1): DAMVIQNPRYQVTQFGKPVTLSCSQTLNHNVMYWYQQKSSQAPKLLFHYYDKDFNNEADTPDNFQSRRPNTSFCFLDIRSPGLGDTAMYLCATSRDKTAGDNEQFFGPGTRLTVL.

In this sample, this clonotype turned up a few times. The CDR3: CAISESRQGAAGELFF. The CDR3 coding sequence is TGTGCCATCAGTGAGTCCCGACAGGGGGCCGCCGGGGAGCTGTTTTTT. The chain couples TRBV10-3 to TRBJ2-2; 10 nucleotides line up with TRBD1. This CDR3 has 16 amino acids. The germline V gene has CDR1 ENHRY and CDR2 SYGVKD. With 0 bases clipped from V and 6 bases from J, the junction kept 4 bases outside the gene matches.

Many counts were recorded for this clonotype. The chain uses TRBV28 and TRBJ1-2; tentatively, D is TRBD1 (5 bases). The V end was cut by 5 bases, the J end by 11 bases, with 18 bases between. The CDR3 consists of 13 residues. CDR1 and CDR2 from the germline V gene are MDHEN and SYDVKM. CDR3 region: CASSGGPGRTYTF. The DNA for the CDR3 is TGTGCCAGCAGTGGTGGCCCGGGACGGACTTACACCTTC.

This clonotype occurred many times. The chain is built from TRBV7-2 and TRBJ2-3, with D unclear. Germline CDR1 SGHTA, CDR2 FQGNSA. This CDR3 spans 12 amino acids. V was shortened by 5 bases and J by 2 bases, with 5 bases between the two germline ends. The CDR3 here is CASSQSTDTQYF. As DNA, the CDR3 is TGTGCCAGCAGCCAATCCACAGATACGCAGTATTTT. Full variable domain (outside the CDR3, taken from reference TRBV7-2 and TRBJ2-3): GAGVSQSPSNKVTEKGKDVELRCDPISGHTALYWYRQSLGQGLEFLIYFQGNSAPDKSGLPSDRFSAERTGGSVSTLTIQRTQQEDSAVYLCASSQSTDTQYFGPGTRLTVL.

In its sample, this clonotype was seen a few times. The CDR3 protein is CASSVEANYGYTF. CDR3 sequence (DNA): TGTGCCAGCAGTGTGGAGGCTAACTATGGCTACACCTTC. The chain uses TRBV14 and TRBJ1-2; D is undetermined. There are 13 residues in the CDR3. The V end was cut by 6 bases, the J end by 0 bases, with 8 bases between. CDR1 and CDR2 (germline): SGHDN, FVKESK.

CDR3 residues: CSARDSGRGANTQYF. The CDR3 DNA reads as TGCAGTGCTAGAGATAGTGGGAGGGGGGCAAATACGCAGTATTTT. This chain joins TRBV20-1 and TRBJ2-3, with D maybe TRBD2 (7 bases). CDR3 length equals 15 residues. Trimming left V 0 bases short and J 7 bases short, with 17 bases between. Germline loops: CDR1 DFQATT, CDR2 SNEGSKA (reference sequence).